The clone carrying this T cell receptor beta chain was detected only a few times. Its antigen is unidentified. It was roughly 88 million PBMCs that unsorted samples used for genomic DNA. Ten immunoSEQ deep assay plates were used to sequence unsorted PBMC DNA. Data came from immunoSEQ multiplex PCR; TCRdb stores just in-frame clones and leaves some out. Of fewer than 550,000 clones listed, over 75% are singletons. The data were taken from a study of shared clonotypes between healthy human individuals. Study-wide results and limits: Sampling covered blood only; tissue repertoires likely differ. Clonotype sharing levels among donors were expected to vary with sequencing depth.

Germline trimming cut 6 bases from V and 6 bases from J; bases unmatched to any gene: 6. The CDR3 covers 13 residues. Germline V gene sequence: CDR1 GTSNPN, CDR2 SVGIG (reference sequence). V and J are TRBV30 and TRBJ1-5, with 9 bases identical to TRBD1. The sample taken for sequencing was PBMCs. The origin of this receptor is a woman between 35 and 50 years old in good health. Some clones in this sample may be carry-over from other donors' samples. The CDR3, as DNA: TGTGCCTGCCAAGGACAGGGGCGTCAGCCCCAGCATTTT. Protein product: CACQGQGRQPQHF.